The entry below describes one TCR beta chain. Germline assignment: CDR1 LGHDT and CDR2 YNNKEL (reference sequence). V gave up 0 bases and J gave up 8 bases, with 10 bases separating them. The CDR3 runs to 13 residues. This specimen belongs to a study of blood T cell repertoires in COVID-19. Looking at the study overall: The cDNA or gDNA used as material had been derived from T cells, B-cell-depleted T cells, or PBMCs.

In the authors' methods: The authors estimated nucleated cell counts from reference gene primer amplification. Using immunoSEQ multiplex PCR, the repertoire was profiled, and TCRdb retains in-frame clones only, with some absent. That table is the source of V, J and clone size, and D and trimming were worked out from the DNA. The sample consists of 370,000 or so clones, 81% of them appearing once. The chain combines TRBV3-1 (or the pseudogene TRBV3-2) with TRBJ1-2; D is ambiguous. The sample taken for sequencing was peripheral blood. The clonotype comes from a human donor with acute or convalescent COVID-19. The donor label of this sample is uncertain. In DNA, the CDR3 is TGTGCCAGCAGCCAAGAATTCGGGGTCGGCTACACCTTC. It translates to CASSQEFGVGYTF.